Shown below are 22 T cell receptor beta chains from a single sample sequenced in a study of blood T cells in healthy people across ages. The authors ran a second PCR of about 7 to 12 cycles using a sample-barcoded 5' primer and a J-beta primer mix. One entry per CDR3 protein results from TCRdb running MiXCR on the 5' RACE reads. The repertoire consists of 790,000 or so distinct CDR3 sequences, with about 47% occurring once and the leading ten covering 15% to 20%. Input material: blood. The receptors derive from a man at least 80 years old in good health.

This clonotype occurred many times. In nucleotides, the CDR3 is TGCAGCGTTGCGGGGACGACCGGGCCAGAAGAGACCCAGTACTTC. Its translation is CSVAGTTGPEETQYF. The chain is built from TRBV29-1 and TRBJ2-5; D is tentatively TRBD1 or TRBD2 (5 bases each). The CDR3 is 15 residues long. The germline gives CDR1 SQVTM, CDR2 ANQGSEA. Trimming removed 4 bases at V and 3 bases at J, with 18 bases between.

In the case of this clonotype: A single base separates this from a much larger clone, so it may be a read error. DNA of the CDR3: TGCAGTGTGGACCTAACAGGGTCGGGCACAGATACGCAGTATTTT. It specifies CSVDLTGSGTDTQYF. This chain links TRBV20-1 with TRBJ2-3; TRBD1 might be the D (6 bases). Germline CDR1 is DFQATT and CDR2 is SNEGSKA (reference sequence). The CDR3 runs 15 residues. Trimming shortened V by 7 bases and J by 1 base, and 18 bases separated the two germline ends.

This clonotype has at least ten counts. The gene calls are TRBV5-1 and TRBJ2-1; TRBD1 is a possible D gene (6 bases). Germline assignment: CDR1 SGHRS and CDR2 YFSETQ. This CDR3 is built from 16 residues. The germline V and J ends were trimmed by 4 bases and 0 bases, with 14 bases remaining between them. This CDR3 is CASSAGTTSSYNEQFF. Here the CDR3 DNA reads TGCGCCAGCAGCGCCGGGACAACTAGCTCCTACAATGAGCAGTTCTTC.

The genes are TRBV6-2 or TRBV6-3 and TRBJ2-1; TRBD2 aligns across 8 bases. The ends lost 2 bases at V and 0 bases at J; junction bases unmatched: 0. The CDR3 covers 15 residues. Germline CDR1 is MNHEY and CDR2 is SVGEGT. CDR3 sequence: CASSYGTSSYNEQFF. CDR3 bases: TGTGCCAGCAGTTACGGGACTAGCTCCTACAATGAGCAGTTCTTC.

CDR3 nucleotides: TGCAGTGCTAGTCTAGCGAGCTCCTATAATTCACCCCTCCACTTT. Its translation: CSASLASSYNSPLHF. V usage is TRBV20-1 and J usage is TRBJ1-6, with no clear D. Germline CDR1 reads DFQATT; CDR2 reads SNEGSKA (reference sequence). Trimming left V 3 bases short and J 0 bases short, with 9 bases between. The CDR3 extends over 15 amino acids.

The CDR3 sequence is CAISSTDRSNQPQHF. In DNA, the CDR3 is TGTGCCATCAGTTCGACAGACCGTAGCAATCAGCCCCAGCATTTT. The rearrangement uses TRBV10-3 and TRBJ1-5, with D possibly being TRBD1 (5 bases). The CDR3 has 15 amino acids. Trimming took off 5 bases at V and 0 bases at J, with 11 bases between the two ends. CDR1 and CDR2 from the germline V gene are ENHRY and SYGVKD.

The CDR3, as DNA: TGTGCCATCAGTGATCGGACAGGGGGCGGCGAGACCCAGTACTTC. It encodes CAISDRTGGGETQYF. The V and J genes are TRBV10-3 and TRBJ2-5, with TRBD1 identical over 11 bases. J lost 5 bases, V lost 3 bases, and 5 bases had no gene match. CDR1 and CDR2 (germline): ENHRY, SYGVKD. The CDR3 totals 15 residues.

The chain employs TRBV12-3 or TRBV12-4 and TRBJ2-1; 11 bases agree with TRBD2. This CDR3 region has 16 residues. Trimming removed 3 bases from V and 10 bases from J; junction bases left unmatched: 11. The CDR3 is CASSFELAGGPSEQFF. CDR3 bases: TGTGCCAGCAGTTTTGAATTAGCGGGAGGGCCCTCCGAGCAGTTCTTC.

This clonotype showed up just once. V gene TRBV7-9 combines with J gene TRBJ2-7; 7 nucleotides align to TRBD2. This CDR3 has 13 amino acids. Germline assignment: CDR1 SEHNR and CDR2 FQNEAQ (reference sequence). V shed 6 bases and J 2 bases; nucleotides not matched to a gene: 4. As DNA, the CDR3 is TGTGCCAGCAGGGATGGACTAGCCTACGAGCAGTACTTC. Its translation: CASRDGLAYEQYF.

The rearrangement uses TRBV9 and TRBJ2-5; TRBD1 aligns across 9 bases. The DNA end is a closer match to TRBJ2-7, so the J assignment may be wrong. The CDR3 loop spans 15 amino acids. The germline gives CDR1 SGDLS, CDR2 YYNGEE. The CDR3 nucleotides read TGTGCCAGCAGCCCCCGGACAGGGGCCACCTACGAGCAGTACTTC. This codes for CASSPRTGATYEQYF.

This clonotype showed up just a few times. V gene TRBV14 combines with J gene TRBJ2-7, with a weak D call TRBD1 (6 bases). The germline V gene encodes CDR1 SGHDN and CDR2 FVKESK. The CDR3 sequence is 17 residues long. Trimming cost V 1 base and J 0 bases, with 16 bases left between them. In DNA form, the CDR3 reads TGTGCCAGCAGCCAAGCGGTCGGTACAGGGCCCTCCTACGAGCAGTACTTC. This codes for CASSQAVGTGPSYEQYF.

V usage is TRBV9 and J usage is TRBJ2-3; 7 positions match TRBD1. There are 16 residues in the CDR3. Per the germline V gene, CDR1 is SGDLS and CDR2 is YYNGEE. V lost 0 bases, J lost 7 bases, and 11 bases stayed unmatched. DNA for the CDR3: TGTGCCAGCAGCGTAGCTTCCAGGGGGACGCAAAATACGCAGTATTTT. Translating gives CASSVASRGTQNTQYF. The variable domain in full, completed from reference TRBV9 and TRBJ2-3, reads DSGVTQTPKHLITATGQRVTLRCSPRSGDLSVYWYQQSLDQGLQFLIQYYNGEERAKGNILERFSAQQFPDLHSELNLSSLELGDSALYFCASSVASRGTQNTQYFGPGTRLTVL.

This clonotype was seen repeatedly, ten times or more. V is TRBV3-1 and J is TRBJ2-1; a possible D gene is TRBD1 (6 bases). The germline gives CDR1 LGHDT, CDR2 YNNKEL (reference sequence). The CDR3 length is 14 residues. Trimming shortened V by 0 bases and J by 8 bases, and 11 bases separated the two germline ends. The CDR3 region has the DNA TGTGCCAGCAGCCAAGATTCCCAGGGGTATGAGCAGTTCTTC. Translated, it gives CASSQDSQGYEQFF.

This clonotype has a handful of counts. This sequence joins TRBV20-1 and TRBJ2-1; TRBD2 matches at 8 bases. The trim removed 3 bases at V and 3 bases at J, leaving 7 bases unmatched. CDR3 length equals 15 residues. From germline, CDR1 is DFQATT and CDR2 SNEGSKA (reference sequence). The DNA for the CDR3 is TGCAGTGCTAGGGGTACGGGGGGGGGCTACAATGAGCAGTTCTTC. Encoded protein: CSARGTGGGYNEQFF.

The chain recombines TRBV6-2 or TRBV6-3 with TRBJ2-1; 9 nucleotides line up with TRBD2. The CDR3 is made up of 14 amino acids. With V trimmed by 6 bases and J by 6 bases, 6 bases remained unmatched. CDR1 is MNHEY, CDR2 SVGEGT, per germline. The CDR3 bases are TGTGCCAGCAGATTAGCGGGAGAGGTCAATGAGCAGTTCTTC. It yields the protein CASRLAGEVNEQFF.

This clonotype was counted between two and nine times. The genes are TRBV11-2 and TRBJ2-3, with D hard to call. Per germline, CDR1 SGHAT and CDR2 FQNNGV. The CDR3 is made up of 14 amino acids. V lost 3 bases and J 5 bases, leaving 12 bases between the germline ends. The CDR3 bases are TGTGCCAGCAGCTTTGGGGTGCGAGGAGATACGCAGTATTTT. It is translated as CASSFGVRGDTQYF.

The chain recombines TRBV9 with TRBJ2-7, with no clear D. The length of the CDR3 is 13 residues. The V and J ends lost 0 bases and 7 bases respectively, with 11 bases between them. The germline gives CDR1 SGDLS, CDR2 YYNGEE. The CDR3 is CASSVDSPNEQYF. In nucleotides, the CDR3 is TGTGCCAGCAGCGTAGATAGTCCCAATGAGCAGTACTTC.

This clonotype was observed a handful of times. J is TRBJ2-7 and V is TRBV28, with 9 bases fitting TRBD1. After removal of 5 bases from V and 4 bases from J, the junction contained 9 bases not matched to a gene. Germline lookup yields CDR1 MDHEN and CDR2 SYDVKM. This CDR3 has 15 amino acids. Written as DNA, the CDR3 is TGTGCCAGCAGTGGCTCCGGGACAGGGCGTTACGAGCAGTACTTC. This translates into CASSGSGTGRYEQYF.

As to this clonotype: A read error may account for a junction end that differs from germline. For the CDR3, the DNA is TGTGCCAGCGGCTTACGGACAGGGGGTCAGCCCCAGCATTTT. It translates to CASGLRTGGQPQHF. This chain joins TRBV7-2 and TRBJ1-5; 10 bases align to TRBD1. Germline lookup yields CDR1 SGHTA and CDR2 FQGNSA. This CDR3 is built from 14 residues.

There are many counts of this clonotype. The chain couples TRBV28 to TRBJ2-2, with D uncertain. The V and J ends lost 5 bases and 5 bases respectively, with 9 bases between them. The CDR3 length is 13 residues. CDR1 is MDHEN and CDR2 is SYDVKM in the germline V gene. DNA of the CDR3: TGTGCCAGCAGTCCCCCCAGTACCGGGGAGCTGTTTTTT. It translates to CASSPPSTGELFF. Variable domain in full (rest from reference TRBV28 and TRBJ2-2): DVKVTQSSRYLVKRTGEKVFLECVQDMDHENMFWYRQDPGLGLRLIYFSYDVKMKEKGDIPEGYSVSREKKERFSLILESASTNQTSMYLCASSPPSTGELFFGEGSRLTVL.

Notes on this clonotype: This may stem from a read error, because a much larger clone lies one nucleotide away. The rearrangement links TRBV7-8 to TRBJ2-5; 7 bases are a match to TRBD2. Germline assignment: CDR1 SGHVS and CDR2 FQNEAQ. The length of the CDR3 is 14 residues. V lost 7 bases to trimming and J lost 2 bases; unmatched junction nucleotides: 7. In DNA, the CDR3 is TGTGCCAGCACATCGTCTAGCGGACAAGAGACCCAGTACTTC. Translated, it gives CASTSSSGQETQYF.

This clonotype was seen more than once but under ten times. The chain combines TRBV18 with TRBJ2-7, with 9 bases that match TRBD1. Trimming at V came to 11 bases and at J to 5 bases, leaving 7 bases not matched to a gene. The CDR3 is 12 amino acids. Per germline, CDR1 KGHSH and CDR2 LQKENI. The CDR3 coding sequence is TGTGCCTCCAGGGACAGGGACCACGAGCAGTACTTC. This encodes CASRDRDHEQYF.